This TCR beta chain stems from a study of shared clonotypes between healthy human individuals. Overall study findings and caveats: Relative to their counterparts shared across all four donors, non-shared clonotypes exhibited diminished generation probabilities. It was the few donors that limited the genetic and exposure-history diversity represented.

A CD45RA+ naive subset and a CD45RA-negative memory subset were split from CD4+ cells. Method: immunoSEQ multiplex PCR; TCRdb's copy keeps in-frame clones and lacks some. This table has approximately 2,300,000 clones, about 90% appearing once. Between the trimmed V and J ends, which lost 5 bases and 5 bases, there was a span of 10 bases. This CDR3 comprises 12 residues. CDR1 and CDR2 from the germline V gene are SQVTM and ANQGSEA. Turning to this clone: Its specificity is unknown.

This receptor was identified in a man younger than 35 in good health. Some clones in this sample may be carry-over from other donors' samples. The sample comprised naive CD4+ T cells from PBMCs. Documented subset: CD45RA+ positively selected. The rearrangement uses TRBV29-1 and TRBJ1-5; D not resolved. The CDR3 DNA sequence: TGCAGCGTTTGCGACGGGTATCAGCCCCAGCATTTT. Translated: CSVCDGYQPQHF.